The T cell receptor (beta chain) under discussion was sequenced for a study of vaccination and CD4 T cells after COVID-19. Note on this clonotype: Its antigen is currently unknown.

This CDR3 has 12 residues. V gave up 5 bases and J gave up 3 bases, with 5 bases separating them. CDR1 SGHRS and CDR2 YFSETQ come from the germline V gene. Sequenced with the Oncomine TCR Beta short-read assay was DNA taken from cultured CD4+ T cells. Genomic DNA was isolated from CD4+ T cells that had been cultured. Via MiXCR, TCRdb re-called the PCR reads, giving one row per CDR3 protein. This table holds about 14,000 distinct CDR3 sequences, 30% to 35% found once. Treatment reported: roughly ten-day PBMC culture with coronavirus spike peptide pools or control peptides (ViraFEST assay). Sequenced material: CD4+ T cells from blood, cultured in vitro, taken after SARS-CoV-2 vaccination. The receptor was derived from a human donor who had recovered from COVID-19. V usage is TRBV5-1 and J usage is TRBJ2-2; no clear D. This CDR3 is CASRGYTGELFF. The CDR3 region has the DNA TGCGCCAGCAGGGGATACACCGGGGAGCTGTTTTTT.